This TCR beta chain was obtained from a study of regulatory T cells in long-lasting Graves disease. Arm-PCR of CDR3 regions and iRepertoire HTBI primers were the basis on which TCR beta libraries were built. TCRdb re-called the multiplex PCR reads through MiXCR, storing one row per CDR3 protein. The table shows about 530,000 distinct CDR3 sequences, with 16% occurring only once. This clonotype has just a few counts. The CDR3 loop spans 14 amino acids. The V and J ends lost 4 bases and 7 bases respectively, with 16 bases between them. Time point of the sample: newly diagnosed GD, antithyroid drugs for less than 3 months. Extracted PBMC RNA gave rise to the TCR library. These data were also reused for a study on T cells in Graves' hyperthyroidism and ophthalmopathy.

V gene TRBV12-3 or TRBV12-4 combines with J gene TRBJ1-1; D gene uncertain. The sample consisted of peripheral blood mononuclear cells (PBMCs), taken at new diagnosis, from a patient treated with antithyroid drugs. The receptor was isolated from a woman aged 35-60 years with Graves disease. The CDR3 loop is CASSYSKGEREAFF. DNA of the CDR3: TGTGCCAGCAGTTACTCGAAAGGCGAGCGTGAAGCTTTCTTT.